This T cell receptor (beta chain) was profiled in a study of T cell changes during pregnancy in multiple sclerosis. V was clipped by 6 bases and J by 0 bases; unmatched bases: 4. The CDR3 extends over 14 amino acids. Germline CDR1 MRHNA, CDR2 SNTAGT. TCRdb keeps only in-frame clones here, not all; method: immunoSEQ multiplex PCR. Of around 70,000 clones in the sample, roughly 94% were seen once. This sample comprised peripheral blood, obtained in the third trimester of pregnancy. V usage is TRBV6-4 and J usage is TRBJ1-1, with TRBD1 matching 7 bases. The TCR comes from a female donor with multiple sclerosis, enrolled in a pregnancy study. The CDR3 loop reads CASSTQGVNTEAFF. The DNA for the CDR3 is TGTGCCAGCAGCACTCAGGGGGTGAACACTGAAGCTTTCTTT.